The TCR beta chain described here comes from a study of blood T cell repertoires in COVID-19. Overall study context: T cells, B-cell-depleted T cells, or PBMCs provided the cDNA or gDNA that served as material.

This table comes from immunoSEQ multiplex PCR, and its TCRdb copy is limited to in-frame clones, with some not included. The sample shows some 340,000 clones, more than 70% of them seen only once. V shed 3 bases, J shed 0 bases, and the junction held 6 bases outside the gene matches. Germline V gene data show CDR1 as SNHLY and CDR2 as FYNNEI. The CDR3 covers 16 residues. Sample: peripheral blood. The source is a man aged 25 to 40 with active or convalescent COVID-19. The chain carries TRBV2 and TRBJ1-1; 8 nucleotides agree with TRBD1. The CDR3 DNA reads as TGTGCCAGCAGTGACGGGACAGGAGCCGTGAACACTGAAGCTTTCTTT. Its protein is CASSDGTGAVNTEAFF.